This T cell receptor (beta chain) was recorded in a study of T cell repertoires in cytomegalovirus infection. Points on this clonotype: Its cognate antigen is unknown.

Each CDR3 protein gets one entry after TCRdb re-called the reads with MiXCR. The top ten hold 74% of the sample, which has roughly 100,000 distinct CDR3 sequences, around 45% seen once. The starting material was CD8+ T cells from cultured PBMCs, obtained from culture after CMV antigen stimulation. The clonotype originates from a human donor in good health (CMV status not recorded). Some clones in this sample may be carry-over from other donors' samples.

CDR3 sequence reads: CSVEDDSYEQYF. Written as DNA, the CDR3 is TGCAGCGTTGAAGATGATAGTTACGAGCAGTACTTC. This rearrangement joins TRBV29-1 to TRBJ2-7; D remains ambiguous. Germline CDR1 reads SQVTM; CDR2 reads ANQGSEA. V shed 0 bases and J shed 4 bases, with 7 bases lying between them. CDR3 length: 12 residues.